The 6 T cell receptor beta chains listed next were all sequenced from one sample in a study of blood T cell repertoires in COVID-19. TCRdb's copy holds only in-frame clones and misses some; the assay was immunoSEQ multiplex PCR. The table records roughly 160,000 clones, roughly 81% of them present only once. Sequencing input: peripheral blood. The receptor set was obtained from a woman in her fifties or sixties with COVID-19, enrolled during active disease.

The chain links TRBV5-4 to TRBJ1-1; tentative D call: TRBD1 (5 bases). V dropped 5 bases and J dropped 2 bases, with 16 bases sitting between them. The CDR3 has 15 residues. Germline-derived CDR1 and CDR2 are SGHNT and YYREEE (reference sequence). The DNA of the CDR3 is TGTGCCAGCAGTAGCAGCCGGGACTTTAACACTGAAGCTTTCTTT. Translation gives CASSSSRDFNTEAFF.

The chain combines TRBV10-3 with TRBJ1-1, with TRBD1 identical over 9 bases. The CDR3 spans 13 residues. With V trimmed by 7 bases and J by 5 bases, 5 bases remained unmatched. Germline CDR1 and CDR2: ENHRY and SYGVKD. CDR3: CAIKRTGVTEAFF. The CDR3 region has the DNA TGTGCCATCAAAAGGACAGGGGTGACTGAAGCTTTCTTT.

The gene calls are TRBV5-1 and TRBJ2-5, with 10 nucleotides matching TRBD2. CDR1 SGHRS and CDR2 YFSETQ come from the germline V gene. This CDR3 is 15 amino acids long. J was trimmed by 5 bases and V by 4 bases; bases with no gene match: 8. The CDR3 is CASSPSGGAEETQYF. In nucleotides, the CDR3 is TGCGCCAGCAGCCCCAGCGGGGGGGCCGAGGAGACCCAGTACTTC.

The V call is TRBV30, the J call TRBJ2-7, with D possibly TRBD1 on 6 matching bases. The V gene's germline CDR1 is GTSNPN and CDR2 SVGIG (reference sequence). CDR3 size: 12 residues. V was shortened by 2 bases and J by 1 base, with 6 bases between the two germline ends. CDR3 protein: CAWSTGSYEQYF. The DNA for the CDR3 is TGTGCCTGGAGTACAGGGTCCTACGAGCAGTACTTC.

The V call is TRBV5-1, the J call TRBJ1-1, with TRBD1 matching over 10 bases. In germline, CDR1 is SGHRS, CDR2 YFSETQ. V lost 4 bases to trimming and J lost 4 bases; unmatched junction nucleotides: 13. CDR3 length: 17 amino acids. CDR3 nucleotide sequence: TGCGCCAGCAGCCCACGGACAGGGGGGTGGAGGGGCACTGAAGCTTTCTTT. Encoded protein: CASSPRTGGWRGTEAFF.

This clone was seen only once. The CDR3 region has the DNA TGTGCCAGCAGCTCGACGCTAGAGATAGGGACCCAGTACTTC. This translates into CASSSTLEIGTQYF. The chain links TRBV7-3 to TRBJ2-5; no clear D gene. V was trimmed by 4 bases and J by 7 bases, leaving 16 bases between them. Germline loops: CDR1 SGHTA, CDR2 FQGTGA. This CDR3 is built from 14 residues.